The 8 T cell receptor beta chains reported below all come from one sample, sequenced in a study of CD8 T cells in ankylosing spondylitis. One entry per CDR3 protein, called by TCRdb with MiXCR from the 5' RACE reads. The sample holds about 390,000 distinct CDR3 sequences, about 22% seen once. For these TCRs, the target antigens are not known. The study's findings and limits: Characteristic of ankylosing spondylitis blood, it appeared, was a TCR beta motif comprising eight highly homologous variants.

The sample consisted of blood, either unsorted or a sorted T cell fraction (not recorded which). The origin of the receptors is a male donor with ankylosing spondylitis.

The chain combines TRBV14 with TRBJ2-5; D gene unclear. This CDR3 contains 17 residues. V was shortened by 2 bases and J by 3 bases, with 19 bases between the two germline ends. Germline CDR1 reads SGHDN; CDR2 reads FVKESK. The chain's CDR3 is CASSQLMAKGRKETQYF. CDR3 sequence (DNA): TGTGCCAGCAGCCAACTGATGGCGAAAGGACGAAAAGAGACCCAGTACTTC.

This clonotype was seen more than once but under ten times. V gene TRBV20-1 combines with J gene TRBJ2-3; TRBD2 matches at 11 bases. CDR1 and CDR2 from the germline V gene are DFQATT and SNEGSKA (reference sequence). This CDR3 has 13 residues. Trimming removed 4 bases from V and 6 bases from J; junction bases left unmatched: 3. The CDR3 is CSATSGRSDTQYF. The CDR3 DNA follows: TGCAGTGCTACTAGCGGGAGGTCGGATACGCAGTATTTT.

This clonotype turned up a few times. This chain joins TRBV19 and TRBJ2-7; the D gene is possibly TRBD1 (6 bases). V lost 4 bases and J 4 bases, leaving 17 bases between the germline ends. From germline, CDR1 is LNHDA and CDR2 SQIVND (reference sequence). The CDR3 sequence is 15 residues long. The CDR3: CASSTSRDKNYEQYF. The CDR3 coding sequence is TGTGCCAGTAGTACTTCCAGGGACAAAAATTACGAGCAGTACTTC.

V gene TRBV7-2 combines with J gene TRBJ1-1, with unresolved D. This CDR3 spans 11 amino acids. Germline CDR1 reads SGHTA; CDR2 reads FQGNSA. The CDR3 protein is CALVGNTEAFF. The CDR3, as DNA: TGTGCTTTAGTAGGGAACACTGAAGCTTTCTTT.

The rearrangement links TRBV20-1 to TRBJ2-5, with no clear D. V was trimmed by 6 bases and J by 7 bases, leaving 9 bases between them. The CDR3 runs to 10 residues. CDR1 DFQATT and CDR2 SNEGSKA come from the germline V gene (reference sequence). CDR3 loop: CSAELGTQYF. As DNA, the CDR3 is TGCAGTGCCGAGCTAGGGACCCAGTACTTC.

The V and J genes are TRBV11-2 and TRBJ1-1; tentatively, D is TRBD1 (5 bases). Germline V gene sequence: CDR1 SGHAT, CDR2 FQNNGV. CDR3 length: 15 amino acids. V shed 4 bases and J shed 5 bases, with 17 bases lying between them. CDR3 region: CASSSSGSERTEAFF. The CDR3 DNA is TGTGCCAGCAGCTCCTCAGGGTCGGAAAGAACTGAAGCTTTCTTT.

This clonotype was observed a handful of times. The chain couples TRBV24-1 to TRBJ2-3; no clear D gene. The germline CDR1 and CDR2 sequences are KGHDR and SFDVKD. The CDR3 is made up of 15 amino acids. V lost 4 bases and J lost 2, with 12 bases in between. CDR3 sequence reads: CATSDPRTNTDTQYF. The CDR3 DNA follows: TGTGCCACCAGTGACCCCCGGACCAACACAGATACGCAGTATTTT.

This rearrangement joins TRBV3-1 to TRBJ2-1; TRBD1 or TRBD2 may be the D gene (5 bases each). Between the trimmed V and J ends, which lost 1 base and 7 bases, there was a span of 8 bases. Per germline, CDR1 LGHDT and CDR2 YNNKEL (reference sequence). The CDR3 is 13 residues long. The CDR3 reads CASSQAWGNEQFF. CDR3 coding DNA: TGTGCCAGCAGCCAAGCATGGGGGAATGAGCAGTTCTTC.